This T cell receptor beta chain was sequenced in a study of radiotherapy plus CTLA-4 blockade in lung cancer. People whose metastatic non-small-cell lung cancer was chemo-refractory got focal radiation along with CTLA-4 blockade by ipilimumab. The CDR3 extends over 16 amino acids. Germline V gene sequence: CDR1 MNHNY, CDR2 SVGAGI (reference sequence). Losses at the gene ends were 7 bases for V and 5 bases for J; bases not matched to a gene: 14. Some clones are missing from TCRdb's copy, which holds only in-frame ones; the method was immunoSEQ multiplex PCR. The sample lists about 60,000 clones; approximately 83% were seen once.

Source: peripheral blood, taken from a patient treated with radiotherapy plus ipilimumab. The gene calls are TRBV6-6 and TRBJ1-2, with 9 bases identical to TRBD1. This receptor was identified in a human donor with non-small cell lung cancer who had a partial response to radiotherapy plus ipilimumab. The CDR3 loop reads CASNPSRDRVSYGYTF. CDR3 sequence (DNA): TGTGCCAGCAACCCATCCCGGGACAGGGTGTCGTATGGCTACACCTTC.